This passage covers 20 T cell receptor beta chains from one sample sequenced in a study of CD8 T cells in Susac syndrome. When the RNA was reverse transcribed, random hexamers were used with an input of about 0.5 to 1 ug. In TCRdb, the immunoSEQ multiplex PCR reads were re-called with MiXCR into one record per CDR3 protein. The sample holds 140,000 to 150,000 distinct CDR3 sequences; 95% are singletons and the top ten take approximately 0.11%. The sequenced material came from CD4+ T cells from PBMCs. The receptors here all came from a human donor with multiple sclerosis.

The gene calls are TRBV24-1 and TRBJ1-5; weak D call: TRBD1 (5 bases). CDR1 is KGHDR and CDR2 is SFDVKD in the germline V gene. This CDR3 region has 14 residues. The V and J ends lost 4 bases and 3 bases respectively, with 9 bases between them. The CDR3 nucleotides read TGTGCCACCAGTGAAGGAGGGACCAATCAGCCCCAGCATTTT. Translated: CATSEGGTNQPQHF.

The rearrangement joins TRBV7-2 to TRBJ2-5, with D possibly TRBD2 on 5 matching bases. The V and J ends lost 5 bases and 2 bases respectively, with 15 bases between them. This CDR3 is built from 15 residues. Germline assignment: CDR1 SGHTA and CDR2 FQGNSA. Here the CDR3 DNA reads TGTGCCAGCAGCAAAATCGTACTAGTACAAGAGACCCAGTACTTC. Its protein product is CASSKIVLVQETQYF.

This clonotype was detected only once. The genes are TRBV29-1 and TRBJ1-5; a weak D match, TRBD1 (5 bases). The V and J ends lost 4 bases and 5 bases respectively, with 9 bases between them. This CDR3 contains 12 residues. The germline gives CDR1 SQVTM, CDR2 ANQGSEA. CDR3 in DNA: TGCAGCGTTGGACAGCCCTATCAGCCCCAGCATTTT. Translating it yields CSVGQPYQPQHF.

This rearrangement joins TRBV25-1 to TRBJ2-1; D tentatively fits TRBD1 or TRBD2 (5 bases each). V gave up 3 bases and J gave up 0 bases, with 12 bases separating them. Germline V gene data show CDR1 as MGHDK and CDR2 as SYGVNS. There are 16 residues in the CDR3. Here the CDR3 reads CASSEGTVSSYNEQFF. The CDR3, as DNA: TGTGCCAGCAGTGAGGGGACGGTAAGCTCCTACAATGAGCAGTTCTTC.

This clonotype occurred a few times. The chain carries TRBV6-2 or TRBV6-3 and TRBJ1-1; D is undetermined. Trimming removed 3 bases from V and 1 base from J, with 6 bases in between. The CDR3 runs to 13 residues. The germline gives CDR1 MNHEY, CDR2 SVGEGT. CDR3 loop: CASSYRGNTEAFF. CDR3 in DNA: TGTGCCAGCAGTTATCGGGGGAACACTGAAGCTTTCTTT.

The gene calls are TRBV20-1 and TRBJ2-7; D is perhaps TRBD2 (6 bases). Trimming took off 8 bases at V and 7 bases at J, with 15 bases between the two ends. The germline CDR1 and CDR2 sequences are DFQATT and SNEGSKA (reference sequence). The CDR3 spans 11 residues. CDR3 sequence (DNA): TGCAGTACCGGCGGGGCGGAGGAGCAGTACTTC. Translating gives CSTGGAEEQYF.

This sequence joins TRBV20-1 and TRBJ2-1; 9 positions match TRBD2. V trimming: 6 bases; J trimming: 6 bases; junction bases outside the gene matches: 9. Germline CDR1 DFQATT, CDR2 SNEGSKA (reference sequence). CDR3 length: 14 amino acids. The CDR3 loop reads CSAPGAGGPNEQFF. CDR3 bases: TGCAGTGCCCCGGGGGCGGGAGGGCCCAATGAGCAGTTCTTC.

This chain uses TRBV24-1 with TRBJ2-7; D unresolved. Trimming took off 4 bases at V and 1 base at J, with 7 bases between the two ends. In germline, CDR1 is KGHDR, CDR2 SFDVKD. The CDR3 runs to 13 residues. In nucleotides, the CDR3 is TGTGCCACCAGTGACCAGGCTTCCTACGAGCAGTACTTC. Its translation is CATSDQASYEQYF.

CDR3 DNA sequence: TGTGCCTGGAGGGTGGGGAGCAACACTGAAGCTTTCTTT. Its protein is CAWRVGSNTEAFF. The chain recombines TRBV30 with TRBJ1-1, with no clear D. The CDR3 spans 13 residues. V gave up 3 bases and J gave up 2 bases, with 10 bases separating them. Germline CDR1 GTSNPN, CDR2 SVGIG (reference sequence).

The CDR3: CASLVGRLGYSPLHF. In DNA form, the CDR3 reads TGTGCCAGCCTCGTCGGGCGCCTGGGTTATTCACCCCTCCACTTT. The J gene is TRBJ1-6, the V gene TRBV12-3 or TRBV12-4; D gene unclear. The CDR3 runs to 15 residues. Trimming took off 8 bases at V and 8 bases at J, with 19 bases between the two ends.

The chain employs TRBV10-2 and TRBJ1-2; 8 bases are shared with TRBD1. The CDR3 length is 12 residues. Trimming at V came to 3 bases and at J to 11 bases, leaving 5 bases not matched to a gene. CDR1 WSHSY and CDR2 SAAADI come from the germline V gene. The CDR3 loop reads CASSEKWTGYTF. Here the CDR3 DNA reads TGCGCCAGCAGTGAAAAATGGACAGGGTACACCTTC.

This rearrangement joins TRBV29-1 to TRBJ1-1; unclear D gene. The CDR3 consists of 14 residues. CDR1 is SQVTM, CDR2 ANQGSEA, per germline. The V gene lost 5 bases and the J gene lost 4 bases, with 17 bases spanning the gap. CDR3: CSVSAPGWGTEAFF. Written as DNA, the CDR3 is TGCAGCGTTTCCGCACCCGGATGGGGCACTGAAGCTTTCTTT.

This clonotype was recorded only once. V and J are TRBV30 and TRBJ1-1; the D is unclear. The CDR3 extends over 13 amino acids. V gave up 4 bases and J gave up 1 base, with 10 bases separating them. Germline V gives CDR1 GTSNPN, CDR2 SVGIG (reference sequence). CDR3 protein: CAWTMGPNTEAFF. The CDR3 DNA is TGTGCCTGGACCATGGGCCCGAACACTGAAGCTTTCTTT. The full variable domain, with the rest looked up from reference TRBV30 and TRBJ1-1, is SQTIHQWPATLVQPVGSPLSLECTVEGTSNPNLYWYRQAAGRGLQLLFYSVGIGQISSEVPQNLSASRPQDRQFILSSKKLLLSDSGFYLCAWTMGPNTEAFFGQGTRLTVV.

The rearrangement uses TRBV20-1 and TRBJ2-3; 15 bases fit TRBD2. This CDR3 spans 19 amino acids. The germline V gene encodes CDR1 DFQATT and CDR2 SNEGSKA (reference sequence). The junction had 9 bases not matched to a gene; V was cut back by 1 base and J by 1 base. As DNA, the CDR3 is TGCAGTGCTAGAGCCCCCGGACTAGCGGGAGGGCCCGGCACAGATACGCAGTATTTT. Translation: CSARAPGLAGGPGTDTQYF.

J is TRBJ1-1 and V is TRBV4-3, with a tentative D call TRBD1 (6 bases). The CDR3 spans 15 residues. V lost 3 bases to trimming and J lost 0 bases, with 11 bases between them. Germline V gene lookup returns CDR1 LGHNA and CDR2 YSLEER. The chain's CDR3 is CASSQGGQMNTEAFF. The CDR3 nucleotides are TGCGCCAGCAGCCAGGGCGGACAGATGAACACTGAAGCTTTCTTT.

The chain has TRBV12-3 or TRBV12-4 and TRBJ2-1; a weak D match, TRBD1 (6 bases). This CDR3 contains 15 residues. The V and J ends lost 3 bases and 5 bases respectively, with 14 bases between them. For the CDR3, the DNA is TGTGCCAGCAGTTTCCTCCCAGGGGCAGACAATGAGCAGTTCTTC. Its protein is CASSFLPGADNEQFF.

The chain couples TRBV15 to TRBJ2-5; 11 positions match TRBD2. J was trimmed by 1 base and V by 0 bases; bases with no gene match: 7. The CDR3 is 18 residues long. Germline CDR1 is LNHNV and CDR2 is YYDKDF (reference sequence). The CDR3 DNA reads TGTGCCACCAGCAGAGAAGCTAGCGGGGGGCCTACCCAAGAGACCCAGTACTTC. Protein sequence: CATSREASGGPTQETQYF.

V is TRBV29-1 and J is TRBJ2-7; a possible D gene is TRBD1 (6 bases). CDR1 and CDR2 (germline): SQVTM, ANQGSEA. The CDR3 consists of 12 residues. Trimming removed 7 bases at V and 1 base at J, with 11 bases between. As DNA, the CDR3 is TGCAGCGCACTTGGGACATCCTACGAGCAGTACTTC. Its protein is CSALGTSYEQYF.

The chain carries TRBV6-2 or TRBV6-3 and TRBJ1-2, with 11 nucleotides matching TRBD1. Germline loops: CDR1 MNHEY, CDR2 SVGEGT. This CDR3 region has 15 residues. With 5 bases clipped from V and 4 bases from J, the junction kept 6 bases outside the gene matches. DNA for the CDR3: TGTGCCAGCAGTGGTGGACAGGGGGCAAGCTATGGCTACACCTTC. It codes for CASSGGQGASYGYTF.

This chain joins TRBV4-1 and TRBJ2-5; perhaps TRBD2 as D (5 bases). This CDR3 has 15 amino acids. Germline values: CDR1 MGHRA, CDR2 YSYEKL. V lost 3 bases, J lost 6 bases, and 17 bases lay in between. CDR3 residues: CASSHPTTRRQTQYF. In DNA, the CDR3 is TGCGCCAGCAGCCATCCGACTACCCGGCGACAGACCCAGTACTTC.